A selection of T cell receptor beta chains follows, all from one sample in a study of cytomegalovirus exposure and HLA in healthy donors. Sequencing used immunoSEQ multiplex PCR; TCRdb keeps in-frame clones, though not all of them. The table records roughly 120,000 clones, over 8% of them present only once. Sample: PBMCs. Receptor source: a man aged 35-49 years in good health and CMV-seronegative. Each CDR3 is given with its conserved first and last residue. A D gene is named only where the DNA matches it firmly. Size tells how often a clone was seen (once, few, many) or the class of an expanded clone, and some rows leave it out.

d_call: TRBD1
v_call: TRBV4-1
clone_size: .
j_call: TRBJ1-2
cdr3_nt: TGCGCCAGCAGCCAAGCTGCGTTCACAGGGGGCAAATATGGCTACACCTTC
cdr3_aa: CASSQAAFTGGKYGYTF

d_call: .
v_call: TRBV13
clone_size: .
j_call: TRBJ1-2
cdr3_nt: TGTGCCAGCAGCTTCGGACACGCCAGAGATGGCTACACCTTC
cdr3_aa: CASSFGHARDGYTF

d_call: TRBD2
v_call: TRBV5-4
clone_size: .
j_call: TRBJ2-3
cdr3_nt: TGTGCCAGCAGCTCCGGGACTACCACAGATACGCAGTATTTT
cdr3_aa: CASSSGTTTDTQYF

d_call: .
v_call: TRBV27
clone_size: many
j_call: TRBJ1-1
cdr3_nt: TGTGCCAGCAGTCCACAGGGTAACACTGAAGCTTTCTTT
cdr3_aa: CASSPQGNTEAFF

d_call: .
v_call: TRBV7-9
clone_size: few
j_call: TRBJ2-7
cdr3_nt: TGTGCCAGCAGCCCCACCAGCGGCTACGAGCAGTACTTC
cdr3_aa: CASSPTSGYEQYF

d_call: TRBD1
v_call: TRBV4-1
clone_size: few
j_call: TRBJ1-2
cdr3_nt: TGCGCCAGCAGCCACGAGAGGGGACAGAGATATGGCTACACCTTC
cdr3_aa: CASSHERGQRYGYTF

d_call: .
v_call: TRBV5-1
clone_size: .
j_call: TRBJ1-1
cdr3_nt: TGCGCCAGCAGCCCATCAGGGGCACCTGAAGCTTTCTTT
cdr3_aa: CASSPSGAPEAFF

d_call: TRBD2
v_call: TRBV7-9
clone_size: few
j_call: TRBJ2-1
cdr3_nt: TGTGCCAGCAGCATAGGACTAGCGGGGGCCTACAATGAGCAGTTCTTC
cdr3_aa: CASSIGLAGAYNEQFF

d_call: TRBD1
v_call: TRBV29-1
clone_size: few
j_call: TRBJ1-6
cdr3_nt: TGCAGCGTTGGACAGGGTGAGGTCGGTTCACCCCTCCACTTT
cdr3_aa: CSVGQGEVGSPLHF

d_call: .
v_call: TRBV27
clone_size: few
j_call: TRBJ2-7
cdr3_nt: TGTGCCAGCAGTTTCGGTACAGGGCAGAGCTCCTACGAGCAGTACTTC
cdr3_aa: CASSFGTGQSSYEQYF

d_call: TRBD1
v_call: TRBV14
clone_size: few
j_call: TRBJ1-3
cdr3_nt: TGTGCCAGCAGACAACAGGGGACCAGCGGAAACACCATATATTTT
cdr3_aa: CASRQQGTSGNTIYF

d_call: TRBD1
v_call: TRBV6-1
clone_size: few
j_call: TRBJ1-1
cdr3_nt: TGTGCCAGCAGTCAATGGACAGGGATGAACACTGAAGCTTTCTTT
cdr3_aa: CASSQWTGMNTEAFF

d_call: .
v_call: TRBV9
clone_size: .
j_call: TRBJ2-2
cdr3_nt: TGTGCCAGCAGCGTAGTCGGGGGAAACACCGGGGAGCTGTTTTTT
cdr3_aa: CASSVVGGNTGELFF

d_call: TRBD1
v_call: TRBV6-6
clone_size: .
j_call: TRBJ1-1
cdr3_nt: TGTGCCAGCAGACAAGGGGGCGGCACTGAAGCTTTCTTT
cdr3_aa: CASRQGGGTEAFF

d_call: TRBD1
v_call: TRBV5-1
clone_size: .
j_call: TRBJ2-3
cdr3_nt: TGCGCCAGCAGGAGGCGGACAGGGAGAACAGATACGCAGTATTTT
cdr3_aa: CASRRRTGRTDTQYF

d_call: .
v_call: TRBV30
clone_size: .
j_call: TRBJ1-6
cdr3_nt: TGTGCCTGGAGTCCGAGCGGAGCCCCCCACTTT
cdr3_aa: CAWSPSGAPHF